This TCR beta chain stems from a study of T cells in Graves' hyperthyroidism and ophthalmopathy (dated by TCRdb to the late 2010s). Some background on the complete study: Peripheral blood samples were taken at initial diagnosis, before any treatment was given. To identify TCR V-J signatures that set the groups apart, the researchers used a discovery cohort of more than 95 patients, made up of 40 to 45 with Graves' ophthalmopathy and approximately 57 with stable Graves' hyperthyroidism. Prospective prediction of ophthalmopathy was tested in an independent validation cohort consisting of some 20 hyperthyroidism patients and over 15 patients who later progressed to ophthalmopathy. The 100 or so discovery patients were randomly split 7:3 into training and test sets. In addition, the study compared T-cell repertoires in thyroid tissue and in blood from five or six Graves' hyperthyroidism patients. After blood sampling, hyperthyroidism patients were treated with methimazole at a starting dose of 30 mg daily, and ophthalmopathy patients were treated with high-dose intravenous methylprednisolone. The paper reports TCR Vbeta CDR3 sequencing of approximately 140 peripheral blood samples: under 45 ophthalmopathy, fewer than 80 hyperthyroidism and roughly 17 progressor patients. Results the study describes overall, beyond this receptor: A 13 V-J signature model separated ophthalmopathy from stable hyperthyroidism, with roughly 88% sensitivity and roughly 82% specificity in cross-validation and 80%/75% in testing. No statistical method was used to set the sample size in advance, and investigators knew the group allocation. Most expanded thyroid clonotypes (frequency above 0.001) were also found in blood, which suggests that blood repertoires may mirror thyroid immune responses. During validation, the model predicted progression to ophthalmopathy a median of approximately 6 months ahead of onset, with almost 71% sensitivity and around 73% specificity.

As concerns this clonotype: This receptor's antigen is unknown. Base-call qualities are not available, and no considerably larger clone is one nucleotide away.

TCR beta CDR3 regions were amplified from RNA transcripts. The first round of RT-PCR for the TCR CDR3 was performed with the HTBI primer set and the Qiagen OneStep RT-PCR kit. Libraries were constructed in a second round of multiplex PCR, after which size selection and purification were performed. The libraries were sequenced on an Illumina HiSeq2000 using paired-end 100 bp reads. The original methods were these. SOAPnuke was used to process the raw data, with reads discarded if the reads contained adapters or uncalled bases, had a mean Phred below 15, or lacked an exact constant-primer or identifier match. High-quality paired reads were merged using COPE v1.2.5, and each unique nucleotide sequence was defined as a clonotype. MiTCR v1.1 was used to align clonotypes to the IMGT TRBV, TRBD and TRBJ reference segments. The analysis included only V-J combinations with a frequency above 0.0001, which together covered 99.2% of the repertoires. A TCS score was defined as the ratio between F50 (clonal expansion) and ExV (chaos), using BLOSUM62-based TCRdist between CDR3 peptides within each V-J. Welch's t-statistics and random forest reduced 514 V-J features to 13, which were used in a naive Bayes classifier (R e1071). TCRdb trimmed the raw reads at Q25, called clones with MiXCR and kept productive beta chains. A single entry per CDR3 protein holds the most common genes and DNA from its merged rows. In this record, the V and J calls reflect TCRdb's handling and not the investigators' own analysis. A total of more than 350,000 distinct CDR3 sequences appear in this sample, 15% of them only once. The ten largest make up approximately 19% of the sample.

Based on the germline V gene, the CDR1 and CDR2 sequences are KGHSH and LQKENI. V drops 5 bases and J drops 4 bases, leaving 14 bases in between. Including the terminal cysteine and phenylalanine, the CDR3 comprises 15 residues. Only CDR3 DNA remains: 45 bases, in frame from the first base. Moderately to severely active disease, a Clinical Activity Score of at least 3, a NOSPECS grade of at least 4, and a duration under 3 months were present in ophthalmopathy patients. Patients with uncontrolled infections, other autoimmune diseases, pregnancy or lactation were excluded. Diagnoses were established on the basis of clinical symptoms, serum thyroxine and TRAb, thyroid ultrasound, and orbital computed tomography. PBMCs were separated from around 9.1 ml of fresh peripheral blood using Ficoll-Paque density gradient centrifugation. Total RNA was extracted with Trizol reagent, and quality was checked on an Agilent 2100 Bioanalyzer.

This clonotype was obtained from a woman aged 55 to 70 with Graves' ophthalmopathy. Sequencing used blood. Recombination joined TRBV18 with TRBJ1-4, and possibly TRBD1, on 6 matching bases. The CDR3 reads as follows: CASSDQGGDNEKLFF. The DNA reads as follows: TGTGCCAGCTCAGACCAAGGGGGTGATAATGAAAAACTGTTTTTT.